This T cell receptor beta chain was recorded in a study of blood T cell repertoires in COVID-19. Across the study: T cells, B-cell-depleted T cells, or PBMCs provided the cDNA or gDNA that served as material.

Patients in Seattle were enrolled during active infection, then followed longitudinally. Original data processing: For nucleated cells, counts were estimated from reference gene primer amplification. The data were produced by immunoSEQ multiplex PCR, yet TCRdb's version contains in-frame clones alone and is incomplete. V, J and clone size were drawn from that table, and D and trimming were deduced from the DNA. The sample lists around 280,000 clones, roughly 90% occurring once. The V and J ends lost 1 base and 3 bases, in that order; junction bases with no gene match: 13. The germline V gene has CDR1 MGHRA and CDR2 YSYEKL. The CDR3 has 20 residues.

This sequence originates from a woman aged 25-40 years with COVID-19, enrolled during active disease. This rearrangement joins TRBV4-1 to TRBJ2-5, with TRBD2 matching over 14 bases. Sequencing was carried out using peripheral blood. CDR3 loop: CASSQAETSGRAGSEETQYF. CDR3 in DNA: TGCGCCAGCAGCCAAGCAGAGACTAGCGGGAGGGCAGGCTCCGAAGAGACCCAGTACTTC.